The 20 T cell receptor beta chains below were found in one sample sequenced in a study of PD-L1 blockade in urothelial cancer. The protocol was immunoSEQ multiplex PCR, while the TCRdb copy is restricted to in-frame clones and leaves out a portion. The sample holds about 130,000 clones, more than 70% seen once. Time point here: peripheral blood 6 weeks after treatment start. The sample was PBMCs, taken around atezolizumab (anti-PD-L1) treatment. The receptors stem from a man aged 50-59 years with urothelial cancer.

The rearrangement uses TRBV13 and TRBJ2-3; 10 bases agree with TRBD2. Germline assignment: CDR1 PRHDT and CDR2 FYEKMQ (reference sequence). The CDR3 is made up of 16 amino acids. V lost 4 bases to trimming and J lost 2 bases; unmatched junction nucleotides: 6. The chain's CDR3 is CASSSLSGGPTDTQYF. In nucleotides, the CDR3 is TGTGCCAGCAGCTCACTTAGCGGGGGGCCCACAGATACGCAGTATTTT.

This rearrangement joins TRBV6-1 to TRBJ1-1; D remains ambiguous. Per the germline V gene, CDR1 is MNHNS and CDR2 is SASEGT. This CDR3 contains 11 residues. Deletions cut 10 bases from V and 0 bases from J, with 6 bases between. CDR3 region: CAIDMNTEAFF. CDR3 in DNA: TGTGCCATCGACATGAACACTGAAGCTTTCTTT.

V usage is TRBV7-9 and J usage is TRBJ1-1; D uncertain. The CDR3 consists of 12 residues. The ends were cut back, 1 base at V and 5 bases at J, with 5 bases in the middle. Germline CDR1 and CDR2: SEHNR and FQNEAQ (reference sequence). CDR3 loop: CASSLGVTEAFF. The CDR3 DNA reads TGTGCCAGCAGCTTAGGAGTTACTGAAGCTTTCTTT.

In nucleotides, the CDR3 is TGTGCCAGCACCGTGAACTCTTCTGAAAAACTGTTTTTT. Its translation is CASTVNSSEKLFF. The chain uses TRBV2 and TRBJ1-4; D not certain. CDR3 length: 13 amino acids. Per germline, CDR1 SNHLY and CDR2 FYNNEI. With 7 bases removed from V and 7 bases from J, the gap between germline ends came to 13 bases.

The chain joins TRBV5-1 to TRBJ2-3; TRBD2 agrees at 9 bases. CDR3 length: 15 amino acids. Trimming removed 3 bases from V and 4 bases from J; junction bases left unmatched: 6. CDR1 is SGHRS and CDR2 is YFSETQ in the germline V gene. The DNA of the CDR3 is TGCGCCAGCAGCTATAGCGGGAGTGAGGCAGATACGCAGTATTTT. Amino acid sequence: CASSYSGSEADTQYF.

This chain joins TRBV6-5 and TRBJ1-2, with TRBD1 identical over 10 bases. Germline-derived CDR1 and CDR2 are MNHEY and SVGAGI. CDR3 size: 12 residues. Trimming took 6 bases from V and 9 from J; bases not matched to a gene: 4. CDR3 nucleotides: TGTGCCAGCAGGACAGGGGGCGGGAGCTACACCTTC. Translated, it gives CASRTGGGSYTF.

The chain is built from TRBV5-1 and TRBJ2-7; D may be TRBD2 (6 bases). Trimming left V 3 bases short and J 2 bases short, with 21 bases between. CDR1 and CDR2 from the germline V gene are SGHRS and YFSETQ. This CDR3 spans 17 amino acids. The chain's CDR3 is CASSSKHQIAEAYEQYF. The CDR3 bases are TGCGCCAGCAGCTCTAAGCACCAGATAGCGGAAGCCTACGAGCAGTACTTC.

This chain links TRBV2 with TRBJ2-1, with TRBD2 matching over 7 bases. Germline assignment: CDR1 SNHLY and CDR2 FYNNEI. This CDR3 comprises 14 residues. With 6 bases clipped from V and 9 bases from J, the junction kept 11 bases outside the gene matches. The CDR3 region has the DNA TGTGCCAGCAGGTACCTGCCGGCGGGAGCTGAGCAGTTCTTC. It is translated as CASRYLPAGAEQFF.

In this sample, this clone turned up once. CDR3 amino acids: CASSIGGASVPTQYF. CDR3 in DNA: TGTGCCAGTAGTATAGGAGGGGCTAGCGTCCCGACCCAGTACTTC. The chain carries TRBV19 and TRBJ2-5, with D possibly TRBD2 on 6 matching bases. The V gene's germline CDR1 is LNHDA and CDR2 SQIVND (reference sequence). This CDR3 region has 15 residues. V was trimmed by 1 base and J by 7 bases, leaving 16 bases between them.

The chain combines TRBV27 with TRBJ1-4; no definite D call. V was cut by 3 bases and J by 1 base, with 6 bases left in between. The CDR3 is 14 residues long. Germline CDR1 MNHEY, CDR2 SMNVEV (reference sequence). The CDR3 here is CASSFSGTNEKLFF. CDR3 nucleotide sequence: TGTGCCAGCAGTTTTTCGGGAACTAATGAAAAACTGTTTTTT.

This chain connects TRBV18 to TRBJ1-1; D ambiguous. V was cut by 2 bases and J by 7 bases, with 8 bases left in between. CDR1 KGHSH and CDR2 LQKENI come from the germline V gene. The CDR3 runs to 12 residues. As DNA, the CDR3 is TGTGCCAGCTCACCAGGGAGTCATGAAGCTTTCTTT. It is translated as CASSPGSHEAFF.

The V call is TRBV5-1, the J call TRBJ1-1; 9 positions agree with TRBD1. The trim removed 3 bases at V and 4 bases at J, leaving 4 bases unmatched. Germline CDR1 and CDR2: SGHRS and YFSETQ. The CDR3 covers 14 residues. In DNA form, the CDR3 reads TGCGCCAGCAGCTCTACGACAGGGGGCACTGAAGCTTTCTTT. Residues: CASSSTTGGTEAFF.

The chain has TRBV2 and TRBJ2-5; 7 nucleotides agree with TRBD2. In germline, CDR1 is SNHLY, CDR2 FYNNEI. This CDR3 has 15 residues. V lost 6 bases and J lost 9; bases outside the gene matches: 16. The CDR3 DNA reads as TGTGCCAGCAGAAGAAGCGGGGCCTCGAATTGGGCCCAGTACTTC. It is translated as CASRRSGASNWAQYF. Full variable domain (rest looked up from reference TRBV2 and TRBJ2-5): EPEVTQTPSHQVTQMGQEVILRCVPISNHLYFYWYRQILGQKVEFLVSFYNNEISEKSEIFDDQFSVERPDGSNFTLKIRSTKLEDSAMYFCASRRSGASNWAQYFGPGTRLLVL.

The chain carries TRBV18 and TRBJ2-1; 11 nucleotides line up with TRBD1. V gave up 4 bases and J gave up 8 bases; unmatched junction bases: 16. CDR1 and CDR2 from the germline V gene are KGHSH and LQKENI. The CDR3 runs 18 residues. CDR3 nucleotide sequence: TGTGCCAGCTCACTTTACGCCCCGGGGACAGGGGGTATCGATGAGCAGTTCTTC. Its translation: CASSLYAPGTGGIDEQFF. Full variable domain (outside the CDR3, taken from reference TRBV18 and TRBJ2-1): NAGVMQNPRHLVRRRGQEARLRCSPMKGHSHVYWYRQLPEEGLKFMVYLQKENIIDESGMPKERFSAEFPKEGPSILRIQQVVRGDSAAYFCASSLYAPGTGGIDEQFFGPGTRLTVL.

Here the CDR3 reads CATNHLAALYNEQFF. As DNA, the CDR3 is TGTGCCACCAACCATCTAGCGGCTTTATACAATGAGCAGTTCTTC. The chain carries TRBV15 and TRBJ2-1; TRBD2 matches 7 bases. The CDR3 sequence is 15 residues long. CDR1 and CDR2 (germline): LNHNV, YYDKDF (reference sequence). The V segment lost 7 bases and the J segment 4 bases; nucleotides outside the gene matches: 10.

The V gene is TRBV5-1, the J gene TRBJ2-3; 12 nucleotides match TRBD2. The V segment lost 5 bases and the J segment 3 bases; nucleotides outside the gene matches: 1. The CDR3 has 14 residues. Germline V gene lookup returns CDR1 SGHRS and CDR2 YFSETQ. The CDR3 is CASSTSGRTDTQYF. CDR3 nucleotide sequence: TGCGCCAGCAGTACTAGCGGGAGGACAGATACGCAGTATTTT.

This clone was seen a handful of times. This chain connects TRBV18 to TRBJ2-1, with 8 bases matching TRBD2. CDR1 and CDR2 from the germline V gene are KGHSH and LQKENI. V lost 1 base to trimming and J lost 1 base; unmatched junction nucleotides: 6. The CDR3 sequence is 17 residues long. Here the CDR3 reads CASSPRSSGHSYNEQFF. The CDR3 nucleotides read TGTGCCAGCTCACCACGGTCTAGCGGGCATTCCTACAATGAGCAGTTCTTC.

The V and J genes are TRBV11-2 and TRBJ2-3; TRBD1 agrees at 7 bases. V shed 1 base and J 6 bases; nucleotides not matched to a gene: 10. The CDR3 has 16 residues. Per germline, CDR1 SGHAT and CDR2 FQNNGV. The CDR3 sequence: CASSLGTDRVMDTQYF. DNA for the CDR3: TGTGCCAGCAGCTTAGGAACAGACAGGGTAATGGATACGCAGTATTTT.

The V and J genes are TRBV28 and TRBJ1-1; 7 bases fit TRBD1. This CDR3 has 13 amino acids. The junction had 4 bases not matched to a gene; V was cut back by 3 bases and J by 6 bases. The V gene's germline CDR1 is MDHEN and CDR2 SYDVKM. The CDR3 DNA reads TGTGCCAGCAGTTTCGGACAGGACTCTGAAGCTTTCTTT. Its protein is CASSFGQDSEAFF.

The rearrangement joins TRBV19 to TRBJ2-5; 8 bases line up with TRBD2. The CDR3 length is 14 residues. V gave up 3 bases and J gave up 5 bases; unmatched junction bases: 5. Germline CDR1 is LNHDA and CDR2 is SQIVND (reference sequence). CDR3 sequence reads: CASSMAGGGETQYF. Here the CDR3 DNA reads TGTGCCAGTAGTATGGCGGGAGGAGGGGAGACCCAGTACTTC.